This T cell receptor beta chain was recovered during a study of response to subunit inactivated influenza vaccine. Only a few counts were recorded for this clonotype. Its antigen is not known. This CDR3 contains 12 residues. Germline values: CDR1 MNHNY, CDR2 SVGAGI (reference sequence). V gave up 6 bases and J gave up 9 bases, with 15 bases separating them. General study results and limits: Authors suggested each seasonal influenza vaccination recruits few new T cells.

TCRdb redid the calling of the RT-PCR reads with MiXCR, one entry per CDR3 protein. In the table there are about 780,000 distinct CDR3 sequences, about a fifth of which are singletons. The sequences come from PBMCs from blood, collected more than 4 days after vaccination. V and J are TRBV6-6 and TRBJ2-7, with D possibly being TRBD1 or TRBD2 (5 bases each). The receptor was derived from a man aged 45-60 years who received an inactivated influenza vaccine. CDR3 amino acids: CASSNGALGQYF. DNA for the CDR3: TGTGCCAGCAGCAACGGGGCTCTGGGGCAGTACTTC.